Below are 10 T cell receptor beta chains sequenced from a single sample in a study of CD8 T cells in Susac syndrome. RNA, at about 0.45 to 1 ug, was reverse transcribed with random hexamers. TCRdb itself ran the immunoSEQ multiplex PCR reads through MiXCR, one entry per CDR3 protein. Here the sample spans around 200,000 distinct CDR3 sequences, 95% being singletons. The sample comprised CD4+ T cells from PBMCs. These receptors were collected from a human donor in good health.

For the CDR3, the DNA is TGTGCCAGCAGCTCCGAGGGGCTCCCTGGAAACACCATATATTTT. Translating it yields CASSSEGLPGNTIYF. This sequence joins TRBV7-6 and TRBJ1-3, with a weak D call TRBD1 (5 bases). There are 15 residues in the CDR3. Trimming stripped 4 bases from V and 2 bases from J, with 12 bases between. Germline V gene sequence: CDR1 SGHVS, CDR2 FNYEAQ.

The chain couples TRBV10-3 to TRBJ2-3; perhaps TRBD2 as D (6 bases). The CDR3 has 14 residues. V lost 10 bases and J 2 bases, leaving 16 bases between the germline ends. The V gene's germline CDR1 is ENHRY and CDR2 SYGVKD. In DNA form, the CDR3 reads TGTGCCACCCTTTCGTGGGGGGACACAGATACGCAGTATTTT. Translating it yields CATLSWGDTDTQYF.

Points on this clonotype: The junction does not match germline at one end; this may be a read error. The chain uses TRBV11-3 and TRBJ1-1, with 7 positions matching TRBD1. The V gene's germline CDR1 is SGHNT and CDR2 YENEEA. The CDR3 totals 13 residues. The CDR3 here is CASSSQGRTEVFF. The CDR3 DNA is TGTGCCAGCAGCTCACAGGGGCGGACTGAAGTTTTCTTT.

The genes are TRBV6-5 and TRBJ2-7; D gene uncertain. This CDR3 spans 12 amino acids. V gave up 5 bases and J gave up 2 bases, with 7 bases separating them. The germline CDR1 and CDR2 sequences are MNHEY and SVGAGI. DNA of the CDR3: TGTGCCAGCAGTCAAGGGCCCTACGAGCAGTACTTC. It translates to CASSQGPYEQYF.

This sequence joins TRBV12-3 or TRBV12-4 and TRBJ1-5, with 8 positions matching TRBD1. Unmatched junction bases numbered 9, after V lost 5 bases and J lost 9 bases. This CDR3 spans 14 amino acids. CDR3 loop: CASSAGGGEGPQHF. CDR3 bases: TGTGCCAGCAGTGCAGGGGGCGGGGAAGGGCCCCAGCATTTT.

This CDR3 reads CASSQQLSGRTYTGELFF. The CDR3 region has the DNA TGTGCCAGCAGCCAGCAACTTAGCGGGAGAACTTACACCGGGGAGCTGTTTTTT. J is TRBJ2-2 and V is TRBV3-1; TRBD2 matches 9 bases. Germline trimming cut 3 bases from V and 3 bases from J; bases unmatched to any gene: 11. CDR3 length: 18 residues. CDR1 is LGHDT and CDR2 is YNNKEL in the germline V gene (reference sequence).

CDR3 nucleotides: TGTGCCAGCTCACCACCGTTGCCCGTCATGAACACTGAAGCTTTCTTT. Amino acid sequence: CASSPPLPVMNTEAFF. The gene calls are TRBV18 and TRBJ1-1; D gene uncertain. The V gene lost 0 bases and the J gene lost 0 bases, with 11 bases spanning the gap. The CDR3 runs to 16 residues. In germline, CDR1 is KGHSH, CDR2 LQKENI.

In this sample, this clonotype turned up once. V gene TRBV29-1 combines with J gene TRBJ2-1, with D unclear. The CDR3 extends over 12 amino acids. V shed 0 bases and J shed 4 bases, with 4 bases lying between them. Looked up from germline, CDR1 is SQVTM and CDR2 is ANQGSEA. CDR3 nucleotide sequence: TGCAGCGTTGAAGACTTATACAATGAGCAGTTCTTC. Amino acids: CSVEDLYNEQFF.

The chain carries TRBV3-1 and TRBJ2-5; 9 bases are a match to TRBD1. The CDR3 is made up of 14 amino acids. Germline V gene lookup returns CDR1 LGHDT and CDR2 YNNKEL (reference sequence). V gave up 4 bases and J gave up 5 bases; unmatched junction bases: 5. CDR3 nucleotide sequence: TGTGCCAGCAGCCGAACAACAGGGGGCGAGACCCAGTACTTC. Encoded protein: CASSRTTGGETQYF.

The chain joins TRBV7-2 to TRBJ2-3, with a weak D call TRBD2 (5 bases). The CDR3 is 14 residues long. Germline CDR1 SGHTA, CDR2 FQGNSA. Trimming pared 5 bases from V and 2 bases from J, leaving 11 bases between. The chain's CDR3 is CASSRGLITDTQYF. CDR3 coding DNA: TGTGCCAGCAGCCGCGGACTTATCACAGATACGCAGTATTTT.